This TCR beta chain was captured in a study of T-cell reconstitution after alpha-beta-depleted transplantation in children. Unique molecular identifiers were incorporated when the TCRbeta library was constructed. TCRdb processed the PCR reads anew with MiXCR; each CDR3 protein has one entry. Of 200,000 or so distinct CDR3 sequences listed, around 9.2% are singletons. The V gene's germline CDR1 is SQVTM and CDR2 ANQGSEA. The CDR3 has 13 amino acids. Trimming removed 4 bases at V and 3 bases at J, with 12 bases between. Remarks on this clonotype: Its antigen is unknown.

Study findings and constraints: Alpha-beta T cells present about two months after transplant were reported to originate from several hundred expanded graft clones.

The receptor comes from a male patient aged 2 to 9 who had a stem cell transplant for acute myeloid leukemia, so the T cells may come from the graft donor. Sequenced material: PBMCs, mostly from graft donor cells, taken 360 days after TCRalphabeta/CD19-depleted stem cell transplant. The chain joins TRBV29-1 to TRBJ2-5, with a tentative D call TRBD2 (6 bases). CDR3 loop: CSVVPGEEETQYF. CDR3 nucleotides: TGCAGCGTTGTACCGGGAGAGGAAGAGACCCAGTACTTC.